This TCR beta chain emerged from a study of OX40 agonist ivuxolimab in advanced cancers. Some clones are missing from TCRdb's copy, which holds only in-frame ones; the method was immunoSEQ multiplex PCR. The data hold some 68,000 clones, with around nine tenths observed a single time. V lost 3 bases and J 10 bases, leaving 19 bases between the germline ends. CDR3 size: 15 residues. Germline V gives CDR1 LNHDA, CDR2 SQIVND (reference sequence). This clonotype originated in an adult with an advanced solid tumor such as melanoma, head and neck, liver or kidney cancer. The material sequenced was CD4+ or CD8+ T cells sorted from blood, taken in a trial of the OX40 agonist ivuxolimab. The J gene is TRBJ2-1, the V gene TRBV19; the D gene is possibly TRBD2 (6 bases). CDR3 nucleotide sequence: TGTGCCAGTAGTATTGCCCGACCCCGACGGGGGGAGCAGTTCTTC. Its protein is CASSIARPRRGEQFF.